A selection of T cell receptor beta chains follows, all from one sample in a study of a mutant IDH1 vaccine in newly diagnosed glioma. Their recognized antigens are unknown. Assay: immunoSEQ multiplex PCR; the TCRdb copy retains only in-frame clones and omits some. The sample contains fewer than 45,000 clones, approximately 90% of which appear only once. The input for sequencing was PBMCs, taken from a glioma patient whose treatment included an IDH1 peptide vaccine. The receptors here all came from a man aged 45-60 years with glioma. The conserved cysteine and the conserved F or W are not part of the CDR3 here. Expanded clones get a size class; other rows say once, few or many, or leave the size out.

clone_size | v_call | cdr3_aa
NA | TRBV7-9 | ARDAGERF
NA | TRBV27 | ASSFLPDTGELF
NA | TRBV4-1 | ASSQDSGGSSYEQY
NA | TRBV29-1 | SVEPWLGGELF
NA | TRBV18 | ASGGTATEAF
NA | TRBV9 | ASSVAPSGGETQY
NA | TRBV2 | ASCLGQGDETQY
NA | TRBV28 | ASSLSGTGVSEQY
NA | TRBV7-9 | ASSRPKGRTDTQY
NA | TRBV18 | ASSPPQYSQNTEAF
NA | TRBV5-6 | ASSPAGAETQY
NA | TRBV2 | ASSPDSHNEQF
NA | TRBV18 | ASSPTGTGGANGYGYT
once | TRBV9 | ASSDGQNFNEQF
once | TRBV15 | ATSRVGGTKANYGYT
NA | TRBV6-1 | ASREPRSPYEQY
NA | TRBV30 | AWSPEGGAPSEKLF
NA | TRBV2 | ASRNEKLF
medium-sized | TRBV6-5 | ASSRGTGNEQY
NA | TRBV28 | ASSLPTGVYGYT
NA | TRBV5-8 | ASGLRTGQGLEQF
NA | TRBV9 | ASSVATSIGELF
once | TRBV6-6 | ASSYRSGNTGELF